The TCR beta chain described here comes from a study of cytomegalovirus exposure and HLA in healthy donors. The study's findings and limits: Most observed TCR sequences were rare, whereas some public TCRs were detected in many donors. Investigators reported 150 to 200 TCR beta chains as tied to cytomegalovirus.

This table comes from immunoSEQ multiplex PCR, and its TCRdb copy is limited to in-frame clones, with some not included. The sample includes approximately 270,000 clones, 80% to 90% of them seen just once. The CDR3 is made up of 13 amino acids. Trimming shortened V by 5 bases and J by 6 bases, and 12 bases separated the two germline ends. CDR1 and CDR2 (germline): SEHNR, FQNEAQ (reference sequence). This clone was seen only a few times. Its antigen is not known. Specimen: PBMCs. The receptor's source is a woman under 30 in good health and CMV-seronegative. This chain uses TRBV7-9 with TRBJ2-3, with no clear D. The CDR3 sequence: CASSPRGPDTQYF. CDR3 nucleotides: TGTGCCAGCAGCCCCCGCGGCCCGGATACGCAGTATTTT.